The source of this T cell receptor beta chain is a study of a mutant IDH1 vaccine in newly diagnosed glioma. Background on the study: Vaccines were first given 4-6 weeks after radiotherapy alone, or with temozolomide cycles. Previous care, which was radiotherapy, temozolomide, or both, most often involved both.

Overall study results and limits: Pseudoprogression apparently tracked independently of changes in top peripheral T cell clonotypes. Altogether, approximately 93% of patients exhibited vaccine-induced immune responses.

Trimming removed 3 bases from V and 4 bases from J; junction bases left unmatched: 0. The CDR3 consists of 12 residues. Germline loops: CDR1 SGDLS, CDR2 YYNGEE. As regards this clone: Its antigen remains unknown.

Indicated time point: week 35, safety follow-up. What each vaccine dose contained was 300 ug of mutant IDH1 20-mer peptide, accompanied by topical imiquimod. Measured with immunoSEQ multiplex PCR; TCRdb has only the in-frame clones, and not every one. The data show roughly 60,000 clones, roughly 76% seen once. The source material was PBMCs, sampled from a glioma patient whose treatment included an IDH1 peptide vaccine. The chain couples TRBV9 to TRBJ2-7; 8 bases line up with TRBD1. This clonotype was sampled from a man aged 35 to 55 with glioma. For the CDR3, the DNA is TGTGCCAGCAGCGGGACAGGGTACGAGCAGTACTTC. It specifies CASSGTGYEQYF.